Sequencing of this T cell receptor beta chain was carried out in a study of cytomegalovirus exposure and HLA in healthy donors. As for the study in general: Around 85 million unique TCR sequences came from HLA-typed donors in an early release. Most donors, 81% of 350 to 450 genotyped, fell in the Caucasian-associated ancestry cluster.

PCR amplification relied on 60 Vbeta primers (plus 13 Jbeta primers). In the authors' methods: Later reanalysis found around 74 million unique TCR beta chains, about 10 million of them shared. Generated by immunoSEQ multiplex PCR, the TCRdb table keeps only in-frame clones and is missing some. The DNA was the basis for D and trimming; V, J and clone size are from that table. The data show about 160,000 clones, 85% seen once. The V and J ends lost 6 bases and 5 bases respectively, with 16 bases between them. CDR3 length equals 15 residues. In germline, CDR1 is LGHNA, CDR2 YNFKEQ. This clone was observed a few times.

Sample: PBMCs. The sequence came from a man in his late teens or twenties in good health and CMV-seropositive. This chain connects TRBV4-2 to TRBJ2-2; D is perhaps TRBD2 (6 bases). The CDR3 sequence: CASSPGTSETGELFF. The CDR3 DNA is TGTGCCAGCAGTCCCGGGACTTCCGAAACCGGGGAGCTGTTTTTT.